What follows is one T cell receptor (beta chain) and its context. Only a few counts were recorded for this clonotype. The antigen this receptor binds is unknown. No base qualities exist here, and no much larger clone lies one base off it. The data derive from a study of breast tumors, draining lymph nodes, adjacent tissues (dated by TCRdb to about 2016). With respect to the entire study: TCR beta repertoires were compared across tumor, adjacent nontumor tissue and axillary lymph nodes obtained from breast cancer patients. In human breast cancer, the study set out to evaluate how tumor, surrounding tissue and draining lymph node repertoires relate to one another and whether T cells may move between these sites. What the work shows at the level of the full study, not this receptor alone: The data were judged consistent with most tumor T cells deriving from the lymph node and then expanding within tumor tissue. T-cell repertoire diversity in tumors was found to be lower than in lymph nodes but higher than in nontumor tissue, and preferential V and J gene usage was observed. Tumor and nontumor tissue repertoires were found to be significantly more similar in luminal-like than in basal-like breast cancer. The conclusion that tumor T cells originate in lymph nodes was framed as consistent with a hypothesis rather than directly demonstrated.

Counted from cysteine to phenylalanine, this CDR3 has 16 amino acids. The DNA shown is the 48-base CDR3, in frame from base 1. CDR1 and CDR2, looked up from the germline V gene, are SQVTM and ANQGSEA. A distance of 12 bases separates the germline ends of V and J, which lose 0 bases and 0 bases respectively. The listed sequencing device is Illumina HiSeq 2000. TCR beta chain libraries were generated through multiplex PCR amplification. The amplified TCR beta chain products were analyzed by high-throughput sequencing. The raw public reads went through TCRdb reprocessing: fastp at Q25, MiXCR clone calling, in-frame beta chains kept. One record per CDR3 amino acid sequence lists the most common genes and DNA. Within this sample are tens of thousands of distinct CDR3 sequences, with approximately 62% of them counted one time only. Approximately 18% of the sample belongs to the ten largest clones.

Recombination joined TRBV29-1 with TRBJ2-1; the D gene is unclear. This receptor was identified in a female donor with breast cancer. Some clones in this sample may be carry-over from other donors' samples. Sequencing was performed on breast tumor tissue. This receptor carries the CDR3 CSVEDPALSSYNEQFF. The DNA is as follows: TGCAGCGTTGAAGATCCGGCCTTGAGCTCCTACAATGAGCAGTTCTTC.